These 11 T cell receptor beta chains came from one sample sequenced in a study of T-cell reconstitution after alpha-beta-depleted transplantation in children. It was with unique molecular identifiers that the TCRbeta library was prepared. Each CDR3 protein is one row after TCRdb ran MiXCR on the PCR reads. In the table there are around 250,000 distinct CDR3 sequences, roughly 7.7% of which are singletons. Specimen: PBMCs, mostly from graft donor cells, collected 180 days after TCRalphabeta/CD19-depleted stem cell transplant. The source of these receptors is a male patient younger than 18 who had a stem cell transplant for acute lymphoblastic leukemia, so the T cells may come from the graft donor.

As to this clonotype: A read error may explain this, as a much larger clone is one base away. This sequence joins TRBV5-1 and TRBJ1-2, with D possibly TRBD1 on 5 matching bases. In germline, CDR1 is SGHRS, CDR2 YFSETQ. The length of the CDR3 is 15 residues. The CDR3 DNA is TGCGCCAGCAGCTTGAACGCGGGGCCCAACTGTGGCTACACCTTC. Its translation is CASSLNAGPNCGYTF.

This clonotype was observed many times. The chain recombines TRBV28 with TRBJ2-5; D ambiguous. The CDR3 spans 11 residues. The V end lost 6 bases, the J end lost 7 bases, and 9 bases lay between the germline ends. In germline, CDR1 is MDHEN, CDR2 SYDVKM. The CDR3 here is CASSHGRTQYF. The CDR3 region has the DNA TGTGCCAGCAGCCATGGCCGGACCCAGTACTTC. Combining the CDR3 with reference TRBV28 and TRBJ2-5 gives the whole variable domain DVKVTQSSRYLVKRTGEKVFLECVQDMDHENMFWYRQDPGLGLRLIYFSYDVKMKEKGDIPEGYSVSREKKERFSLILESASTNQTSMYLCASSHGRTQYFGPGTRLLVL.

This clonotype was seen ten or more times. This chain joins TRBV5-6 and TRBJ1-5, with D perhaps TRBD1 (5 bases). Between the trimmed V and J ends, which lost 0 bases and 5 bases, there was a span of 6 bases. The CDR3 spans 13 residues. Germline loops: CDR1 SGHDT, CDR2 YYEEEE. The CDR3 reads CASSLAGYQPQHF. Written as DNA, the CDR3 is TGTGCCAGCAGCTTGGCAGGGTATCAGCCCCAGCATTTT.

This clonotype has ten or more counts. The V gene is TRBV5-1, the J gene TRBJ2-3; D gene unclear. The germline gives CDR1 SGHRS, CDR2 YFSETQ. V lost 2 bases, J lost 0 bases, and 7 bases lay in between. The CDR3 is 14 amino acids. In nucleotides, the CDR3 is TGCGCCAGCAGCTTCGGCGGTAGCACAGATACGCAGTATTTT. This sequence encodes CASSFGGSTDTQYF.

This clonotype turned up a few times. This chain's CDR3 is CASSFPGLGETQYF. The CDR3 DNA is TGTGCCAGCAGCTTTCCGGGTCTGGGGGAGACCCAGTACTTC. This chain connects TRBV5-4 to TRBJ2-5; no clear D. This CDR3 spans 14 amino acids. Germline V gene lookup returns CDR1 SGHNT and CDR2 YYREEE (reference sequence). V was cut by 2 bases and J by 5 bases, with 13 bases left in between.

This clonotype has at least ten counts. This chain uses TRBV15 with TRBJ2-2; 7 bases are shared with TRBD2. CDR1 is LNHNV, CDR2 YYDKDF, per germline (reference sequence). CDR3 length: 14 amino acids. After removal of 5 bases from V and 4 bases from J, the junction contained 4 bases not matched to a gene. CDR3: CATSLGGSTGELFF. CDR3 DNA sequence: TGTGCCACCAGCCTCGGGGGGTCCACCGGGGAGCTGTTTTTT.

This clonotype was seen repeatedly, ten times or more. In DNA form, the CDR3 reads TGTGCCAGCAATTTAGGGGACTACTTTTACAATGAGCAGTTCTTC. This encodes CASNLGDYFYNEQFF. This chain connects TRBV7-8 to TRBJ2-1, with 7 bases lining up with TRBD2. CDR1 and CDR2 from the germline V gene are SGHVS and FQNEAQ. The CDR3 is 15 amino acids. The ends lost 7 bases at V and 4 bases at J; junction bases unmatched: 10.

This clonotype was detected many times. The CDR3 bases are TGTGCCAGCAGCCACGTGGGGCGGGGGGGCCGCGATGAGCAGTTCTTC. Encoded protein: CASSHVGRGGRDEQFF. This chain joins TRBV7-9 and TRBJ2-1, with TRBD2 matching 9 bases. Germline CDR1 reads SEHNR; CDR2 reads FQNEAQ (reference sequence). CDR3 length: 16 amino acids. V shed 5 bases and J 8 bases; nucleotides not matched to a gene: 13.

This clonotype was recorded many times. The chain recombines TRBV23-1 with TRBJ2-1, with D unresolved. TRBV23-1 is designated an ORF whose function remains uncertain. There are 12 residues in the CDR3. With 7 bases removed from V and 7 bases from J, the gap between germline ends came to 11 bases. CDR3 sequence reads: CASKVFRNEQFF. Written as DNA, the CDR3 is TGCGCCAGCAAAGTTTTCCGGAATGAGCAGTTCTTC.

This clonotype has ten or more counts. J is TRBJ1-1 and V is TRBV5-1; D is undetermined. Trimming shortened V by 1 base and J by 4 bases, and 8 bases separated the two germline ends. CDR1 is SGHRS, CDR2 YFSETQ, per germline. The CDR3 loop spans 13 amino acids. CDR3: CASSLLSPTEAFF. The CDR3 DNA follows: TGCGCCAGCAGCTTGTTATCTCCCACTGAAGCTTTCTTT.

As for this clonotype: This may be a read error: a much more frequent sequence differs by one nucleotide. In DNA, the CDR3 is TGTGCCAGCAGTTACGCAGGGGGCGTTTTAGCAGTTACGCAGTATTTT. This codes for CASSYAGGVLAVTQYF. The gene calls are TRBV6-5 and TRBJ2-3, with TRBD1 matching over 8 bases. After removal of 2 bases from V and 8 bases from J, the junction contained 12 bases not matched to a gene. This CDR3 is built from 16 residues. Germline V gives CDR1 MNHEY, CDR2 SVGAGI.